These 21 T cell receptor beta chains came from one sample sequenced in a study of T-cell memory formation after mild COVID-19. TCRdb processed the 5' RACE reads anew with MiXCR; each CDR3 protein has one entry. The sample carries 300,000 to 350,000 distinct CDR3 sequences, approximately 19% recorded once. Sample: PBMCs or a T cell subset sorted from them (not recorded which). The receptors stem from a man aged 18-30 years who had mild COVID-19 (a few samples of this study predate the infection). Cell type and time point are not known.

V usage is TRBV12-3 or TRBV12-4 and J usage is TRBJ1-5, with TRBD1 matching over 8 bases. Germline trimming cut 6 bases from V and 6 bases from J; bases unmatched to any gene: 7. The CDR3 is made up of 14 amino acids. The CDR3 sequence is CASSWTGTGQPQHF. Here the CDR3 DNA reads TGTGCCAGCAGCTGGACAGGGACGGGTCAGCCCCAGCATTTT.

This clonotype was recorded many times. Here the CDR3 reads CASSLGETGVSYEQYF. CDR3 DNA sequence: TGTGCCAGCAGCTTAGGCGAGACAGGGGTCTCCTACGAGCAGTACTTC. This chain joins TRBV11-2 and TRBJ2-7; 8 bases map to TRBD1. CDR3 length: 16 amino acids. Per germline, CDR1 SGHAT and CDR2 FQNNGV. J lost 0 bases, V lost 1 base, and 5 bases had no gene match.

This clonotype was counted between two and nine times. This chain joins TRBV20-1 and TRBJ1-3; D may be TRBD1 (5 bases). The CDR3 covers 12 residues. Germline CDR1 is DFQATT and CDR2 is SNEGSKA (reference sequence). The ends were cut back, 3 bases at V and 10 bases at J, with 13 bases in the middle. The DNA for the CDR3 is TGCAGTGCTAGGGGTCAGGGTGAGACCATATATTTT. Amino acid sequence: CSARGQGETIYF.

This clonotype was seen a few times. The chain employs TRBV20-1 and TRBJ2-3; a possible D gene is TRBD2 (5 bases). The CDR3 is made up of 14 amino acids. Germline-derived CDR1 and CDR2 are DFQATT and SNEGSKA (reference sequence). The germline V and J ends were trimmed by 3 bases and 1 base, with 11 bases remaining between them. CDR3 sequence (DNA): TGCAGTGCTAGCCATATGGAGGGCACAGATACGCAGTATTTT. Protein product: CSASHMEGTDTQYF.

CDR3 coding DNA: TGCGCCAGCAGCCTCGAAAGCGGGACAGGGGCCTACGAGCAGTACTTC. Its protein product is CASSLESGTGAYEQYF. V and J are TRBV4-3 and TRBJ2-7; 10 bases fit TRBD1. Germline CDR1 reads LGHNA; CDR2 reads YSLEER. J lost 2 bases, V lost 4 bases, and 8 bases had no gene match. The CDR3 is 16 amino acids.

J is TRBJ1-5 and V is TRBV3-1; 8 bases line up with TRBD1. The CDR3 is made up of 19 amino acids. Germline CDR1 and CDR2: LGHDT and YNNKEL (reference sequence). The ends lost 3 bases at V and 3 bases at J; junction bases unmatched: 16. The CDR3 DNA reads as TGTGCCAGCAGCCAGGGTTTTCCATTAAAGACAGGGGACAATCAGCCCCAGCATTTT. It yields the protein CASSQGFPLKTGDNQPQHF.

The gene calls are TRBV12-3 or TRBV12-4 and TRBJ2-1; D not resolved. The CDR3 covers 13 residues. The V and J ends lost 4 bases and 7 bases respectively, with 11 bases between them. For the CDR3, the DNA is TGTGCCAGCAGTTCAGGCTACATAAATGAGCAGTTCTTC. This translates into CASSSGYINEQFF.

The rearrangement links TRBV7-2 to TRBJ1-3; the D gene is possibly TRBD1 (5 bases). Germline V gene lookup returns CDR1 SGHTA and CDR2 FQGNSA. V was shortened by 2 bases and J by 1 base, with 15 bases between the two germline ends. The CDR3 is 17 residues long. CDR3 sequence: CASSLFRAPGSGNTIYF. In DNA, the CDR3 is TGTGCCAGCAGCTTATTCCGAGCCCCAGGGTCTGGAAACACCATATATTTT.

This clonotype appeared a few times. The CDR3: CAISDGGNYGYTF. CDR3 nucleotides: TGTGCCATCAGTGATGGGGGAAACTATGGCTACACCTTC. The V gene is TRBV10-3, the J gene TRBJ1-2; a weak D match, TRBD1 (5 bases). CDR1 and CDR2 from the germline V gene are ENHRY and SYGVKD. Deletions cut 3 bases from V and 2 bases from J, with 7 bases between. The length of the CDR3 is 13 residues.

The chain joins TRBV20-1 to TRBJ2-5; D may be TRBD1 (6 bases). V was trimmed by 5 bases and J by 0 bases, leaving 16 bases between them. CDR1 and CDR2 from the germline V gene are DFQATT and SNEGSKA (reference sequence). This CDR3 contains 15 residues. The CDR3 loop is CSADGGQTYQETQYF. Written as DNA, the CDR3 is TGCAGTGCTGATGGCGGACAGACTTACCAAGAGACCCAGTACTTC.

Only a few counts were recorded for this clonotype. The chain is built from TRBV6-1 and TRBJ2-7; D uncertain. The germline V gene encodes CDR1 MNHNS and CDR2 SASEGT. Deletions cut 5 bases from V and 6 bases from J, with 11 bases between. The CDR3 spans 12 residues. CDR3 in DNA: TGTGCCAGCAGTCCCGAAGGGCGCGAGCAGTACGTC. It translates to CASSPEGREQYV.

This clonotype appeared a few times. The chain links TRBV27 to TRBJ2-3; D is unclear. The CDR3 extends over 15 amino acids. Germline loops: CDR1 MNHEY, CDR2 SMNVEV (reference sequence). Trimming removed 3 bases from V and 0 bases from J, with 10 bases in between. CDR3 nucleotides: TGTGCCAGCAGTTTCCTACAGACTAGCACAGATACGCAGTATTTT. It is translated as CASSFLQTSTDTQYF.

This clonotype was seen a few times. The chain's CDR3 is CASSSTGGPYQETQYF. CDR3 sequence (DNA): TGTGCCAGCAGCTCCACAGGGGGCCCGTACCAAGAGACCCAGTACTTC. The chain joins TRBV7-3 to TRBJ2-5; 9 nucleotides line up with TRBD1. Germline assignment: CDR1 SGHTA and CDR2 FQGTGA. This CDR3 has 16 amino acids. With V trimmed by 4 bases and J by 0 bases, 6 bases remained unmatched.

With regard to this clonotype: Germline and junction disagree at one end, which may indicate a read error. The gene calls are TRBV19 and TRBJ2-1; possibly TRBD1 for D (6 bases). CDR3 size: 14 residues. Germline V lookup: CDR1 LNHDA, CDR2 SQIVND (reference sequence). The CDR3 region is CASSIDPNRVRPLF. In nucleotides, the CDR3 is TGTGCCAGTAGTATAGATCCGAACAGGGTCCGGCCTTTGTTC.

The DNA for the CDR3 is TGTGCCAGCAGCTTTGGCGGGGGGGCGAAGACCCAGTACTTC. The encoded protein is CASSFGGGAKTQYF. The chain carries TRBV7-8 and TRBJ2-5; 9 nucleotides line up with TRBD2. This CDR3 is 14 amino acids long. J lost 6 bases, V lost 3 bases, and 5 bases had no gene match. Germline-derived CDR1 and CDR2 are SGHVS and FQNEAQ.

The J gene is TRBJ2-2, the V gene TRBV7-9, with D maybe TRBD1 (5 bases). Germline CDR1 and CDR2: SEHNR and FQNEAQ (reference sequence). V dropped 2 bases and J dropped 3 bases, with 13 bases sitting between them. The CDR3 is made up of 16 amino acids. The CDR3 loop is CASSLLERGYTGELFF. The CDR3 DNA reads TGTGCCAGCAGCTTATTGGAAAGGGGATACACCGGGGAGCTGTTTTTT. Supplemented by reference TRBV7-9 and TRBJ2-2, the full variable domain reads DTGVSQNPRHKITKRGQNVTFRCDPISEHNRLYWYRQTLGQGPEFLTYFQNEAQLEKSRLLSDRFSAERPKGSFSTLEIQRTEQGDSAMYLCASSLLERGYTGELFFGEGSRLTVL.

The sample holds many counts of this clonotype. J is TRBJ2-5 and V is TRBV7-6, with unresolved D. The germline CDR1 and CDR2 sequences are SGHVS and FNYEAQ. The CDR3 runs to 13 residues. Trimming pared 7 bases from V and 2 bases from J, leaving 11 bases between. The CDR3 nucleotides read TGTGCCAGCAACCCGGGCACACAAGAGACCCAGTACTTC. Its translation: CASNPGTQETQYF.

The chain is built from TRBV7-8 and TRBJ2-2; a weak D match, TRBD1 (5 bases). The length of the CDR3 is 16 residues. Trimming cost V 5 bases and J 0 bases, with 13 bases left between them. Germline CDR1 and CDR2: SGHVS and FQNEAQ. The CDR3 is CASSLTDLPNTGELFF. CDR3 DNA: TGTGCCAGCAGCCTGACAGACCTACCGAACACCGGGGAGCTGTTTTTT.

CDR3 DNA sequence: TGTGCCAGCAGTATCCCCACGCGAGAGCAGTACGTC. As protein: CASSIPTREQYV. The chain uses TRBV2 and TRBJ2-7; D gene ambiguous. The CDR3 has 12 residues. Germline V gene data show CDR1 as SNHLY and CDR2 as FYNNEI. Deletions cut 5 bases from V and 7 bases from J, with 12 bases between.

The V and J genes are TRBV19 and TRBJ1-1; 7 nucleotides line up with TRBD1. Germline assignment: CDR1 LNHDA and CDR2 SQIVND (reference sequence). The CDR3 is 15 amino acids. V shed 5 bases and J 0 bases; nucleotides not matched to a gene: 6. The CDR3 loop reads CASSPTGDVNTEAFF. The CDR3 bases are TGTGCCAGTAGTCCTACAGGGGACGTGAACACTGAAGCTTTCTTT.

This chain connects TRBV19 to TRBJ2-1; D unclear. V was pared by 3 bases and J by 8 bases, with 11 bases between. The CDR3 runs to 13 residues. Per the germline V gene, CDR1 is LNHDA and CDR2 is SQIVND (reference sequence). The CDR3 protein is CASSILSVDEQFF. CDR3 nucleotide sequence: TGTGCCAGTAGTATTCTGTCGGTGGATGAGCAGTTCTTC.